The source of this T cell receptor beta chain is a study of blood T cell repertoires in COVID-19 (dated by TCRdb to the early 2020s). A note on the overall study: The collaborator samples originated in the United States, Italy and Spain and spanned the acute and convalescent phases of COVID-19. The material from the prospective study consisted of cDNA or gDNA derived from T cells, B-cell-depleted T cells, or PBMCs. The dataset comprised deeply sampled blood TCRbeta repertoires from subjects exposed to, actively infected with, or recovered from COVID-19. The repertoires were made available in a free public database intended to serve as a resource for research on the immune response to SARS-CoV-2. The samples were drawn from two sources: the first 160 participants of the ongoing ImmuneRACE study, and 1,000 to 1,500 subjects contributed by 6 global collaborators. The sample metadata nearly always contained a de-identified subject ID, COVID-19 status, age in years and sex. Where available, HLA class I and class II types were taken from metadata supplied by the sample provider and were not determined by assay-based typing.

Participants in the prospective study were aged roughly 18 to 100 years, lived in 24 United States geographic areas, and enrolled through a virtual design. In the prospective study, cohorts were assigned on the basis of participant-reported clinical history obtained from a screening survey and a study questionnaire. ImmuneRACE Cohort 3 recovered participants were defined by two consecutive negative NP/OP PCR tests, healthcare professional clearance, or symptom resolution. In the prospective study, mobile phlebotomists collected whole blood, serum and a nasopharyngeal or oropharyngeal swab from each participant. Over a roughly two-month period, participants in the prospective study had the option of providing additional blood draws and questionnaires. Before DNA extraction, blood samples from the prospective study were shipped at room temperature or frozen. TCRbeta CDR3 regions were amplified from genomic DNA using the immunoSEQ Assay, a bias-controlled multiplex PCR. On the study's bioinformatics: The number of nucleated cells in each sample was estimated from the amplification of reference gene primers within the assay. To quantify the absolute abundance of each unique TCRbeta CDR3 rearrangement, sequence reads were collapsed and filtered. Productive Simpson clonality was computed per sample as the square root of Simpson's diversity index over productive rearrangements. TCRdb's version of the immuneACCESS table is confined to in-frame rearrangements and falls short of the full clone set. An unresolved V gene accounts for under half of the shortfall where checked; the remainder is of unknown origin. Clone size and the V and J calls come from that table; the DNA yielded D and trimming. Recorded for this sample are hundreds of thousands of clones; more than 80% of them occurred a single time. The ten biggest clones cover 1% to 1.3% of the sample.

The research as a whole found: Clinical and demographic metadata were provided uncurated, with the amount varying by source and participant.

Regarding this clone: No antigen is known for it. No clone much larger than this one lies a single base away; base qualities are absent.

Source material: PBMCs or T cells enriched from blood (not recorded which). The source is a man in his thirties or forties who had recovered from COVID-19.

The CDR3 has the sequence CASRPPRADTQYF. The DNA sequence is given as TGTGCCAGCAGACCCCCTCGGGCAGATACGCAGTATTTT. In this chain, TRBV7-2 is recombined with TRBJ2-3; too little of a D gene remains to name it. Trimming removed 6 bases from V and 4 bases from J, leaving 11 bases between the germline ends. The germline V gene specifies SGHTA as CDR1 and FQGNSA as CDR2. The CDR3 goes from the cysteine to the phenylalanine over 13 residues. CDR3 DNA only is kept here, 39 bases in frame from base 1.